Each of the 26 T cell receptor beta chains below was sequenced from the same sample in a study of breast tumors, draining lymph nodes, adjacent tissues. Each CDR3 protein is one row after TCRdb ran MiXCR on the multiplex PCR reads. In the table there are about 53,000 distinct CDR3 sequences, under 50% of which are singletons. Sample: breast tumor tissue. These receptor sequences come from a female donor with breast cancer. Some clones in this sample may be carry-over from other donors' samples.

The rearrangement uses TRBV14 and TRBJ2-1, with D unclear. The CDR3 spans 15 residues. Trimming took 0 bases from V and 0 from J, leaving 6 bases between them. The V gene's germline CDR1 is SGHDN and CDR2 FVKESK. CDR3 region: CASSQDIASYNEQFF. The CDR3 nucleotides read TGTGCCAGCAGCCAAGATATCGCCTCCTACAATGAGCAGTTCTTC.

The chain has TRBV2 and TRBJ1-5; the D gene is possibly TRBD1 (6 bases). The CDR3 is 13 amino acids. Germline CDR1 reads SNHLY; CDR2 reads FYNNEI. The V gene lost 8 bases and the J gene lost 2 bases, with 10 bases spanning the gap. CDR3 loop: CASAGAGNQPQHF. CDR3 in DNA: TGTGCCAGCGCAGGGGCGGGCAATCAGCCCCAGCATTTT.

A note on this clonotype: At one boundary the junction diverges from the germline segment, which might be a read error. This sequence joins TRBV11-2 and TRBJ1-2; D is unclear. CDR1 is SGHAT and CDR2 is FQNNGV in the germline V gene. The CDR3 is 12 residues long. DNA of the CDR3: TGTGCCAGCAGCTTCGGGATAGACGGCTACACCTTT. This sequence encodes CASSFGIDGYTF.

The sample holds many counts of this clonotype. The chain employs TRBV28 and TRBJ2-5; a weak D match, TRBD2 (6 bases). Between the trimmed V and J ends, which lost 2 bases and 7 bases, there was a span of 8 bases. Germline-derived CDR1 and CDR2 are MDHEN and SYDVKM. CDR3 size: 12 residues. The CDR3 protein is CASSLTAGTQYF. The DNA of the CDR3 is TGTGCCAGCAGTTTAACAGCGGGGACCCAGTACTTC.

This clonotype showed up just once. This chain joins TRBV25-1 and TRBJ2-3, with TRBD2 matching over 11 bases. Trimming at V came to 3 bases and at J to 2 bases, leaving 13 bases not matched to a gene. Germline V gene data show CDR1 as MGHDK and CDR2 as SYGVNS. CDR3 length: 19 residues. The CDR3 DNA reads as TGTGCCAGCAGTGACCCAACCCTAGCGGGAGGTACCTTCACAGATACGCAGTATTTT. Its translation is CASSDPTLAGGTFTDTQYF.

The genes are TRBV20-1 and TRBJ2-7; D possibly uses TRBD1 or TRBD2 (5 bases each). This CDR3 is 13 amino acids long. The germline V gene encodes CDR1 DFQATT and CDR2 SNEGSKA (reference sequence). Trimming took off 6 bases at V and 4 bases at J, with 16 bases between the two ends. CDR3 sequence reads: CSAGDVIVYEQYF. CDR3 nucleotides: TGCAGTGCGGGGGACGTAATCGTTTACGAGCAGTACTTC.

The chain combines TRBV7-2 with TRBJ1-2; D remains ambiguous. The CDR3 spans 12 residues. Germline CDR1 SGHTA, CDR2 FQGNSA. Between the trimmed V and J ends, which lost 5 bases and 4 bases, there was a span of 8 bases. CDR3 amino acids: CASSQRTYGYTF. The CDR3 DNA is TGTGCCAGCAGCCAAAGGACCTATGGCTACACCTTC.

This clonotype occurred many times. The chain carries TRBV5-8 and TRBJ2-1; TRBD2 agrees at 7 bases. The J segment lost 5 bases and the V segment lost 5 bases, leaving 10 bases of the junction unmatched. Germline lookup yields CDR1 SGHTS and CDR2 YDEGEE. The CDR3 has 15 residues. Here the CDR3 reads CASSPRLAQNNEQFF. The CDR3, as DNA: TGTGCCAGCAGTCCTAGACTAGCACAAAACAATGAGCAGTTCTTC.

This clonotype has at least ten counts. The CDR3 spells CASSLLQGSNQPQHF. CDR3 nucleotide sequence: TGCGCCAGCAGCCTTTTACAGGGGAGCAATCAGCCCCAGCATTTT. The chain uses TRBV4-1 and TRBJ1-5, with 7 bases matching TRBD1. CDR1 and CDR2 (germline): MGHRA, YSYEKL. This CDR3 has 15 amino acids. V shed 4 bases and J 1 base; nucleotides not matched to a gene: 4.

In its sample, this clonotype ranks as medium-sized. V is TRBV7-8 and J is TRBJ2-1, with 9 bases aligning to TRBD2. CDR1 and CDR2 (germline): SGHVS, FQNEAQ. The CDR3 contains 14 residues. V lost 1 base and J lost 7; bases outside the gene matches: 2. The CDR3, as DNA: TGTGCCAGCAGCTTAGTAGCGGGAGTAAATGAGCAGTTCTTC. Translated: CASSLVAGVNEQFF.

This clonotype occurred many times. The chain employs TRBV9 and TRBJ1-2, with 7 nucleotides matching TRBD1. This CDR3 is built from 16 residues. The V segment lost 4 bases and the J segment 6 bases; nucleotides outside the gene matches: 15. The V gene's germline CDR1 is SGDLS and CDR2 YYNGEE. DNA for the CDR3: TGTGCCAGCAGCCCGTCGCGACAGGGTTCCTCGAATGGCTACACCTTC. Translating gives CASSPSRQGSSNGYTF.

This clonotype was seen many times. CDR3 sequence: CASSLFPGDPIQPQHF. The DNA for the CDR3 is TGTGCCAGCAGCTTGTTCCCAGGCGACCCCATCCAGCCCCAGCATTTT. The chain couples TRBV5-4 to TRBJ1-5; D is uncertain. Trimming pared 1 base from V and 7 bases from J, leaving 18 bases between. CDR3 length: 16 residues. Germline CDR1 is SGHNT and CDR2 is YYREEE (reference sequence).

This clonotype was seen many times. J is TRBJ2-3 and V is TRBV30; D is perhaps TRBD2 (6 bases). This CDR3 has 12 residues. Germline V gene sequence: CDR1 GTSNPN, CDR2 SVGIG (reference sequence). V was pared by 3 bases and J by 5 bases, with 9 bases between. DNA for the CDR3: TGTGCCTGGAGGTGGGGGGAAGATACGCAGTATTTT. Protein product: CAWRWGEDTQYF.

This clonotype was counted ten times or more. The V gene is TRBV19, the J gene TRBJ2-7; weak D call: TRBD1 (5 bases). The CDR3 is made up of 13 amino acids. Germline V CDR1 and CDR2: LNHDA, SQIVND (reference sequence). The V gene lost 6 bases and the J gene lost 3 bases, with 12 bases spanning the gap. The CDR3 nucleotides read TGTGCCAGTAGCCTAGACAGAAACTACGAGCAGTACTTC. Protein sequence: CASSLDRNYEQYF.

In this sample, this clonotype turned up many times. The chain joins TRBV30 to TRBJ2-7; D is unresolved. The V end was cut by 0 bases, the J end by 3 bases, with 6 bases between. Germline V gives CDR1 GTSNPN, CDR2 SVGIG (reference sequence). This CDR3 is 12 amino acids long. CDR3 DNA: TGTGCCTGGAGTGTACATTACTACGAGCAGTACTTC. Translated: CAWSVHYYEQYF.

This clonotype was counted at least ten times. This chain joins TRBV11-2 and TRBJ2-6; 7 bases are a match to TRBD1. Germline V gene data show CDR1 as SGHAT and CDR2 as FQNNGV. There are 16 residues in the CDR3. J gave up 1 base and V 5 bases, and 5 bases lay outside the gene matches. The CDR3 loop is CASSRPGQSGANVLTF. The CDR3 nucleotides are TGTGCCAGCAGCCGCCCGGGACAGTCTGGGGCCAACGTCCTGACTTTC.

This clonotype was counted many times. The rearrangement uses TRBV11-1 and TRBJ2-2; 9 bases align to TRBD1. J gave up 6 bases and V 2 bases, and 10 bases lay outside the gene matches. Germline CDR1 is SGHAT and CDR2 is FQDESV (reference sequence). This CDR3 is 17 amino acids long. The CDR3 bases are TGTGCCAGCAGCTTAAGCCGGACAGGGGAGGGGGCCGGGGAGCTGTTTTTT. This gives the protein CASSLSRTGEGAGELFF. Together with reference TRBV11-1 and TRBJ2-2, the CDR3 gives the full variable domain: EAEVAQSPRYKITEKSQAVAFWCDPISGHATLYWYRQILGQGPELLVQFQDESVVDDSQLPKDRFSAERLKGVDSTLKIQPAELGDSAMYLCASSLSRTGEGAGELFFGEGSRLTVL.

A few counts support this clonotype. The chain uses TRBV6-2 or TRBV6-3 and TRBJ2-5, with 7 bases lining up with TRBD2. With 5 bases clipped from V and 5 bases from J, the junction kept 11 bases outside the gene matches. The germline CDR1 and CDR2 sequences are MNHEY and SVGEGT. The CDR3 is 15 residues long. In DNA, the CDR3 is TGTGCCAGCAGTCACGCGGCTAGCGGCAGGGAGACCCAGTACTTC. Its translation: CASSHAASGRETQYF.

This clonotype was found many times. The chain's CDR3 is CASSDRAGGSTDTQYF. Here the CDR3 DNA reads TGCGCCAGCAGTGACAGGGCGGGAGGGAGCACAGATACGCAGTATTTT. J is TRBJ2-3 and V is TRBV10-2; 9 nucleotides align to TRBD2. V lost 3 bases and J lost 0; bases outside the gene matches: 4. Germline V lookup: CDR1 WSHSY, CDR2 SAAADI. The CDR3 spans 16 residues.

This clonotype was picked up many times. The V and J genes are TRBV30 and TRBJ2-7, with D possibly TRBD2 on 5 matching bases. The CDR3 covers 12 residues. Germline CDR1 is GTSNPN and CDR2 is SVGIG (reference sequence). Trimming took off 5 bases at V and 7 bases at J, with 15 bases between the two ends. CDR3 in amino acids: CAWAFRPGEQYF. CDR3 bases: TGTGCCTGGGCGTTCCGCCCGGGGGAGCAGTACTTC.

The chain recombines TRBV20-1 with TRBJ2-1; tentative D call: TRBD2 (6 bases). Trimming removed 3 bases from V and 3 bases from J, with 6 bases in between. The CDR3 is 12 residues long. Germline-derived CDR1 and CDR2 are DFQATT and SNEGSKA (reference sequence). CDR3 nucleotides: TGCAGTGCTAGCGGGAGCTACAATGAGCAGTTCTTC. Its translation is CSASGSYNEQFF.

The chain has TRBV11-2 and TRBJ2-7; TRBD2 is a possible D gene (5 bases). The V and J ends lost 5 bases and 9 bases respectively, with 20 bases between them. Germline values: CDR1 SGHAT, CDR2 FQNNGV. The length of the CDR3 is 14 residues. The CDR3 is CASSLHASSVAQYF. For the CDR3, the DNA is TGTGCCAGCAGCCTACATGCTAGCAGCGTTGCGCAGTACTTC.

This clonotype has a handful of counts. V usage is TRBV3-1 and J usage is TRBJ2-2; D is perhaps TRBD2 (5 bases). The CDR3 has 15 residues. Trimming removed 4 bases from V and 2 bases from J, with 11 bases in between. From germline, CDR1 is LGHDT and CDR2 YNNKEL (reference sequence). CDR3 region: CASSPRASNTGELFF. Here the CDR3 DNA reads TGTGCCAGCAGCCCGCGGGCCTCCAACACCGGGGAGCTGTTTTTT.

This clonotype was observed many times. The chain has TRBV10-3 and TRBJ2-7; no definite D call. Per the germline V gene, CDR1 is ENHRY and CDR2 is SYGVKD. This CDR3 comprises 12 residues. Deletions cut 2 bases from V and 2 bases from J, with 4 bases between. The CDR3 DNA reads as TGTGCCATCAGTGAGGCCGCCTACGAGCAGTACTTC. It yields the protein CAISEAAYEQYF.

This clonotype is a singleton in its sample. The junction and the germline gene differ at one end; a read error may be behind it. The chain employs TRBV7-2 and TRBJ2-7, with 10 bases that match TRBD2. This CDR3 contains 15 residues. From germline, CDR1 is SGHTA and CDR2 FQGNSA. CDR3 loop: CVSSLELAGAYEQSF. In nucleotides, the CDR3 is TGTGTCAGCAGCTTAGAGCTAGCGGGAGCCTACGAGCAGTCCTTC. Full variable domain (rest looked up from reference TRBV7-2 and TRBJ2-7): GAGVSQSPSNKVTEKGKDVELRCDPISGHTALYWYRQSLGQGLEFLIYFQGNSAPDKSGLPSDRFSAERTGGSVSTLTIQRTQQEDSAVYLCVSSLELAGAYEQSFGPGTRLTVT.

The rearrangement links TRBV24-1 to TRBJ2-5; 9 bases align to TRBD2. The J segment lost 2 bases and the V segment lost 11 bases, leaving 8 bases of the junction unmatched. The CDR3 extends over 14 amino acids. The germline gives CDR1 KGHDR, CDR2 SFDVKD. The CDR3 nucleotides read TGTGCCATCGGGGATAGCGGGGGTCAAGAGACCCAGTACTTC. Protein product: CAIGDSGGQETQYF.